This TCR beta chain was captured by sequencing in a study of blood T cell repertoires in COVID-19 (dated by TCRdb to the early 2020s). In terms of the full investigation: The collaborator samples originated in the United States, Italy and Spain and spanned the acute and convalescent phases of COVID-19. Where available, HLA class I and class II types were taken from metadata supplied by the sample provider and were not determined by assay-based typing. The prospective study material was composed of cDNA or gDNA derived from T cells, B-cell-depleted T cells, or PBMCs. The dataset comprised deeply sampled blood TCRbeta repertoires from subjects exposed to, actively infected with, or recovered from COVID-19. Samples came from the ongoing ImmuneRACE study (first 160 participants) plus 1,254 subjects from 6 global collaborators. Nearly every sample came with metadata listing a de-identified subject ID, COVID-19 status, age in years and sex. The repertoires were released in a freely available public database intended as a resource for research on the immune response to SARS-CoV-2. Beyond this particular receptor, the publication reports: How much clinical and demographic metadata was included differed by source and by participant, and the metadata was provided uncurated.

Concerning this clone itself: The antigen this receptor binds is unknown. No quality values exist for individual bases; no much larger clone is one base distant.

Taken from the germline V gene (reference sequence), the CDR1 and CDR2 loops are LNHDA and SQIVND. There are 16 amino acids in the CDR3, from cysteine to phenylalanine inclusive. Only the CDR3 region is kept as DNA, spanning 48 bases read in frame from base 1. The germline V and J ends show losses of 2 bases and 1 base respectively, and no gene match explains 6 bases of the junction. TCRbeta CDR3 regions were amplified from genomic DNA using the immunoSEQ Assay, a bias-controlled multiplex PCR. Processing in the source paper ran as follows. Nucleated cell counts per sample were estimated from amplification of reference gene primers within the assay. Sequence reads were collapsed and filtered to measure the absolute abundance of every unique TCRbeta CDR3 rearrangement. For each sample, productive Simpson clonality was calculated as the square root of Simpson's diversity index across productive rearrangements. TCRdb mirrors the immuneACCESS table, restricted to in-frame sequences. Some clones are absent from its copies; in checked studies, under half trace to an unresolved V gene, and the reason for the others is unknown. V, J and clone size are those of that table, while D and trimming were read from the DNA. The sample table records about 130,000 clones; approximately 80% of these occur just once. The top ten clonotypes cover about 9.2% of the sample.

Enrolling through a virtual design, the prospective study's participants ranged in age from roughly 18 to 95 years and lived across more than 20 United States geographic areas. To assign participants to cohorts, the prospective study relied on clinical history that participants themselves reported in a screening survey and a study questionnaire. ImmuneRACE Cohort 3 recovered participants were defined by two consecutive negative NP/OP PCR tests, healthcare professional clearance, or symptom resolution. In the prospective study, mobile phlebotomists collected whole blood, serum and a nasopharyngeal or oropharyngeal swab from each participant. Over an approximately 2-month period, participants in the prospective study had the option of providing additional blood draws and questionnaires. Prospective study blood samples were shipped either frozen or at room temperature before DNA extraction.

Recombination connected TRBV19 to TRBJ2-7, with 9 junctional bases fitting TRBD1. This sequence originates from a man aged 45-60 years who had recovered from COVID-19. The sample taken for sequencing was PBMCs or T cells enriched from blood (not recorded which). The DNA sequence is given as TGTGCCAGTAGTATAATGCAGGGGACAGGGTCCTACGAGCAGTACTTC. Its protein is CASSIMQGTGSYEQYF.